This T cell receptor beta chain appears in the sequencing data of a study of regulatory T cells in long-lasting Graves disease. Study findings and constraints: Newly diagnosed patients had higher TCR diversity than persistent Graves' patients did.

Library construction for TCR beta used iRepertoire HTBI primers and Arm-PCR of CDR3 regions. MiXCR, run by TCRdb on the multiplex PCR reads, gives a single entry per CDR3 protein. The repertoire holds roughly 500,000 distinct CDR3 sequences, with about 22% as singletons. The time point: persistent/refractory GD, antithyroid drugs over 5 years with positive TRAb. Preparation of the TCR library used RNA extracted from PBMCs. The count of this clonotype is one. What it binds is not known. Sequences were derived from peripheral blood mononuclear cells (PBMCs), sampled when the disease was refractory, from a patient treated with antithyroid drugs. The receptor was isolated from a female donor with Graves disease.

As DNA, the CDR3 is TGTGCCAGCAGTTACTTGTTAAAGCGGGAGAGGGGGGATGAACACACCGGGGAGCTGTTTTTT. Residues: CASSYLLKRERGDEHTGELFF. The rearrangement uses TRBV6-2 or TRBV6-3 and TRBJ2-2; TRBD2 aligns across 8 bases. The CDR3 consists of 21 residues. CDR1 is MNHEY and CDR2 is SVGEGT in the germline V gene. V shed 1 base, J shed 3 bases, and the junction held 19 bases outside the gene matches.